The sequence of this T cell receptor (beta chain) was determined in a study of OX40 agonist ivuxolimab in advanced cancers. Study-level background: Averaging about 60 years in age, with a range of about 23 to 85, the cohort was around 87% male. Whole-study results and caveats: Part of the nonresponder group also had normalized T-cell clonal expansion that was low. There were, on average, more expanded clones in CD8+ T cells than in CD4+.

Germline values: CDR1 SGHTA, CDR2 FQGNSA. The CDR3 is 17 residues long. Trimming removed 4 bases from V and 3 bases from J, with 21 bases in between. Data came from immunoSEQ multiplex PCR; TCRdb stores just in-frame clones and leaves some out. The profile shows tens of thousands of clones, just over 85% of them singletons. The count of this clone is one. Its antigen is unidentified. Anyone with autoimmune disease history or systemic immunosuppression was excluded. The chain combines TRBV7-2 with TRBJ2-5; a weak D match, TRBD2 (6 bases). Source: CD4+ or CD8+ T cells sorted from blood, taken in a trial of the OX40 agonist ivuxolimab. This sequence originates from an adult with an advanced solid tumor such as melanoma, head and neck, liver or kidney cancer. The CDR3, as DNA: TGTGCCAGCAGCTCCCCCCGGCGGGCTAGCGTTGAAGAGACCCAGTACTTC. Translated: CASSSPRRASVEETQYF.